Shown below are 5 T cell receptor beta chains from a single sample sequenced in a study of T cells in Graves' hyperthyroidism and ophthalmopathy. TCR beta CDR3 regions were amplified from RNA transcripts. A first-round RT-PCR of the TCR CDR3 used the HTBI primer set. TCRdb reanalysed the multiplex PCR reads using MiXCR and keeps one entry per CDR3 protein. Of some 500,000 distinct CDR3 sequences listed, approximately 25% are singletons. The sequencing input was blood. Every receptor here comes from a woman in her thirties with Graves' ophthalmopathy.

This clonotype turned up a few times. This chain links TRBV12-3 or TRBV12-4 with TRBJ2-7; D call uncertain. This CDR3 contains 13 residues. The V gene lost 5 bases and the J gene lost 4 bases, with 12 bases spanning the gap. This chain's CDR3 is CASSLTERYEQYF. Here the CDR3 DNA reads TGTGCCAGCAGTCTTACAGAGAGGTACGAGCAGTACTTC.

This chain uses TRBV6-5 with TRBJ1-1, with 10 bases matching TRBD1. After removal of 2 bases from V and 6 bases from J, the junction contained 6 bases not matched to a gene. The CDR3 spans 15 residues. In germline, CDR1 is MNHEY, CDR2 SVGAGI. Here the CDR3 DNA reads TGTGCCAGCAGTTACCCGGGACAGGGGAGGGCTGAAGCTTTCTTT. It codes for CASSYPGQGRAEAFF.

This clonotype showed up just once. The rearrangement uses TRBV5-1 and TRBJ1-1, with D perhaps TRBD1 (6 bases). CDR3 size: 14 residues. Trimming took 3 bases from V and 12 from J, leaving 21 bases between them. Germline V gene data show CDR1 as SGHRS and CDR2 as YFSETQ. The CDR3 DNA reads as TGCGCCAGCAGCTGGGGGGCGCGAGATGGAGGATCTTTCTTT. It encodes CASSWGARDGGSFF.

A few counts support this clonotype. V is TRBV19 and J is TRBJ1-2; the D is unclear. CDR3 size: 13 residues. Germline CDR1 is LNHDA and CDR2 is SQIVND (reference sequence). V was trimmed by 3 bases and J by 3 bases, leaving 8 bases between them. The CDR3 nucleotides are TGTGCCAGTAGTATTGTGGCGGACTATGGCTACACCTTC. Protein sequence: CASSIVADYGYTF.

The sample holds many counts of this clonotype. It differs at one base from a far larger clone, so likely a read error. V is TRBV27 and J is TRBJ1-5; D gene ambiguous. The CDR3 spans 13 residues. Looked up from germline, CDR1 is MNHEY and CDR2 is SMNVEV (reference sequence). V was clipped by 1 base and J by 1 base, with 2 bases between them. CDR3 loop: CASSLWSNQPQHF. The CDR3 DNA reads TGTGCCAGCAGTTTATGGAGCAATCAGCCCCAGCATTTT.